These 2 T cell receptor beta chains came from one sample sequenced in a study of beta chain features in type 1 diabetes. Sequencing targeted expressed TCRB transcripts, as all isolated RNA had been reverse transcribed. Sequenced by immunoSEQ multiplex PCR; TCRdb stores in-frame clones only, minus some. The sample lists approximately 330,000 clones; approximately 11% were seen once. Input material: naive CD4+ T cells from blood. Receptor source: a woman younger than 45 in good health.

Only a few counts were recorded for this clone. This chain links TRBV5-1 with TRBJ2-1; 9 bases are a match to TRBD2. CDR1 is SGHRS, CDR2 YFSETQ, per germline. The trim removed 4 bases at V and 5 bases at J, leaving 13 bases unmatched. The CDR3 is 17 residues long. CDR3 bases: TGCGCCAGCAGCGTCGTATTGGGGACTAGCAACAACAATGAGCAGTTCTTC. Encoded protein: CASSVVLGTSNNNEQFF.

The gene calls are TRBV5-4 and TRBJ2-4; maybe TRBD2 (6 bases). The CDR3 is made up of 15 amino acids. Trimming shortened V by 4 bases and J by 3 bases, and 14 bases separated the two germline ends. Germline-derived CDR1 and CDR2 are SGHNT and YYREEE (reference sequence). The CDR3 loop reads CASSRGGEVKNIQYF. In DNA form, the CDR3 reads TGTGCCAGCAGCAGGGGTGGGGAGGTCAAAAACATTCAGTACTTC.